These 21 T cell receptor beta chains share one sample of origin, sequenced in a study of blood T cell repertoires in COVID-19. Using immunoSEQ multiplex PCR, the repertoire was profiled, and TCRdb retains in-frame clones only, with some absent. Among fewer than 250,000 clones, about 88% were seen once, and the ten largest hold around 6.6%. Specimen: peripheral blood. Receptor source: a woman aged 40 to 50 who had recovered from COVID-19.

The V and J genes are TRBV5-6 and TRBJ1-6; D unclear. Per the germline V gene, CDR1 is SGHDT and CDR2 is YYEEEE. V lost 3 bases, J lost 9 bases, and 13 bases lay in between. The CDR3 spans 14 residues. CDR3 coding DNA: TGTGCCAGCAGCTACATTGACGGGAGTTCACCCCTCCACTTT. The encoded protein is CASSYIDGSSPLHF.

The genes are TRBV5-8 and TRBJ2-3, with 9 nucleotides matching TRBD2. CDR3 length: 15 residues. Trimming took 1 base from V and 4 from J; bases not matched to a gene: 4. CDR1 is SGHTS and CDR2 is YDEGEE in the germline V gene. The CDR3 DNA is TGTGCCAGCAGCTTGATTAGCGGGAGCGCAGATACGCAGTATTTT. Translation gives CASSLISGSADTQYF.

V is TRBV6-2 or TRBV6-3 and J is TRBJ2-7; maybe TRBD1 (6 bases). The CDR3 contains 15 residues. V lost 6 bases to trimming and J lost 0 bases, with 15 bases between them. CDR1 and CDR2 (germline): MNHEY, SVGEGT. The CDR3: CASSSDSPVSYEQYF. CDR3 sequence (DNA): TGTGCCAGCAGCTCGGACAGCCCGGTCTCCTACGAGCAGTACTTC.

V usage is TRBV30 and J usage is TRBJ1-2; no clear D gene. CDR3 length: 14 amino acids. In germline, CDR1 is GTSNPN, CDR2 SVGIG (reference sequence). Trimming pared 0 bases from V and 5 bases from J, leaving 13 bases between. CDR3 loop: CAWSVTSVPYGYTF. The CDR3 region has the DNA TGTGCCTGGAGTGTAACGTCGGTCCCTTATGGCTACACCTTC. The full variable domain, in which reference TRBV30 and TRBJ1-2 provide the parts outside the CDR3, is SQTIHQWPATLVQPVGSPLSLECTVEGTSNPNLYWYRQAAGRGLQLLFYSVGIGQISSEVPQNLSASRPQDRQFILSSKKLLLSDSGFYLCAWSVTSVPYGYTFGSGTRLTVV.

The chain links TRBV24-1 to TRBJ2-7; 9 nucleotides agree with TRBD2. The CDR3 has 16 amino acids. Germline trimming cut 6 bases from V and 3 bases from J; bases unmatched to any gene: 11. CDR1 is KGHDR, CDR2 SFDVKD, per germline. CDR3 sequence (DNA): TGTGCCACCAGTCCTAGCGGGACTCCTCGGGACTACGAGCAGTACTTC. It translates to CATSPSGTPRDYEQYF.

The chain uses TRBV5-5 and TRBJ2-5, with D tentatively TRBD2 (6 bases). V was cut by 4 bases and J by 1 base, with 11 bases left in between. The germline gives CDR1 SGHKS, CDR2 YYEKEE (reference sequence). This CDR3 has 14 residues. CDR3 amino acids: CASSVAGGQETQYF. In DNA form, the CDR3 reads TGTGCCAGCAGCGTGGCCGGGGGCCAAGAGACCCAGTACTTC. Together with reference TRBV5-5 and TRBJ2-5, the CDR3 gives the full variable domain: DAGVTQSPTHLIKTRGQQVTLRCSPISGHKSVSWYQQVLGQGPQFIFQYYEKEERGRGNFPDRFSARQFPNYSSELNVNALLLGDSALYLCASSVAGGQETQYFGPGTRLLVL.

The CDR3 bases are TGTGCCAGCAGTTACGTATCGGGAGGAGTTGGTGAGCAGTTCTTC. Translation gives CASSYVSGGVGEQFF. This chain links TRBV6-5 with TRBJ2-1; 7 positions match TRBD2. V was clipped by 2 bases and J by 9 bases; unmatched bases: 10. This CDR3 has 15 residues. From germline, CDR1 is MNHEY and CDR2 SVGAGI.

The chain employs TRBV27 and TRBJ2-7; 9 positions match TRBD2. The germline CDR1 and CDR2 sequences are MNHEY and SMNVEV (reference sequence). V was pared by 3 bases and J by 3 bases, with 3 bases of the junction left unmatched. The CDR3 spans 14 residues. CDR3 DNA sequence: TGTGCCAGCAGTTTCACGACTAGCGGCTACGAGCAGTACTTC. Protein sequence: CASSFTTSGYEQYF.

CDR3 protein: CSAAGGTEAFF. CDR3 nucleotide sequence: TGCAGTGCTGCAGGGGGTACTGAAGCTTTCTTT. V and J are TRBV20-1 and TRBJ1-1, with TRBD1 matching 7 bases. The CDR3 consists of 11 residues. The J segment lost 5 bases and the V segment lost 5 bases, leaving 2 bases of the junction unmatched. Germline V gene data show CDR1 as DFQATT and CDR2 as SNEGSKA (reference sequence).

V and J are TRBV11-2 and TRBJ1-1; the match to TRBD1 covers 9 bases. The CDR3 sequence is 17 residues long. Trimming at V came to 1 base and at J to 1 base, leaving 7 bases not matched to a gene. Germline CDR1 reads SGHAT; CDR2 reads FQNNGV. CDR3 in amino acids: CASSLGGTGQGNTEAFF. The CDR3 DNA follows: TGTGCCAGCAGCTTAGGCGGAACGGGACAGGGGAACACTGAAGCTTTCTTT.

This rearrangement joins TRBV10-3 to TRBJ2-3, with 11 bases fitting TRBD1. There are 14 residues in the CDR3. Germline V gives CDR1 ENHRY, CDR2 SYGVKD. Trimming removed 7 bases from V and 6 bases from J; junction bases left unmatched: 6. Written as DNA, the CDR3 is TGTGCCATCAATGGACAGGGGGCAGCTGATACGCAGTATTTT. As protein: CAINGQGAADTQYF.

V and J are TRBV19 and TRBJ1-5; D is possibly TRBD1 (5 bases). Per germline, CDR1 LNHDA and CDR2 SQIVND (reference sequence). Between the trimmed V and J ends, which lost 8 bases and 3 bases, there was a span of 8 bases. CDR3 length: 12 residues. The DNA for the CDR3 is TGTGCCAGTCAGGGCTCCAATCAGCCCCAGCATTTT. Encoded protein: CASQGSNQPQHF.

V gene TRBV2 combines with J gene TRBJ2-2; 10 nucleotides match TRBD2. The CDR3 has 19 amino acids. CDR1 and CDR2 (germline): SNHLY, FYNNEI. Unmatched junction bases numbered 19, after V lost 7 bases and J lost 5 bases. CDR3 in amino acids: CASTKGLAGDGSATGELFF. The CDR3 DNA follows: TGTGCCAGCACAAAGGGCCTAGCGGGAGATGGTAGTGCGACCGGGGAGCTGTTTTTT.

The chain recombines TRBV11-2 with TRBJ2-7, with D possibly matching TRBD1 (6 bases). This CDR3 contains 12 residues. Germline CDR1 reads SGHAT; CDR2 reads FQNNGV. The V end was cut by 4 bases, the J end by 4 bases, with 8 bases between. The CDR3: CASSSGQYEQYF. CDR3 nucleotide sequence: TGTGCCAGCAGCTCTGGACAGTACGAGCAGTACTTC.

The genes are TRBV5-5 and TRBJ1-1; TRBD1 matches at 8 bases. The CDR3 is made up of 12 amino acids. V gave up 3 bases and J gave up 5 bases; unmatched junction bases: 0. Germline V gene lookup returns CDR1 SGHKS and CDR2 YYEKEE (reference sequence). The CDR3 DNA reads as TGTGCCAGCAGCTGGGACAGGACTGAAGCTTTCTTT. It encodes CASSWDRTEAFF.

CDR3 in DNA: TGTGCCAGCAGCCAAGACGGGTTCTCTCTTTCCTACAATGAGCAGTTCTTC. Protein: CASSQDGFSLSYNEQFF. V is TRBV3-1 (or the pseudogene TRBV3-2) and J is TRBJ2-1; D not resolved. V was shortened by 0 bases and J by 1 base, with 13 bases between the two germline ends. Looked up from germline, CDR1 is LGHDT and CDR2 is YNNKEL (reference sequence). CDR3 size: 17 residues.

The V and J genes are TRBV25-1 and TRBJ2-7; D call uncertain. CDR1 is MGHDK and CDR2 is SYGVNS in the germline V gene. CDR3 length equals 11 residues. The germline V and J ends were trimmed by 3 bases and 5 bases, with 5 bases remaining between them. The CDR3 here is CASSDRDEQYF. As DNA, the CDR3 is TGTGCCAGCAGTGATAGAGACGAGCAGTACTTC.

The chain joins TRBV30 to TRBJ1-3, with D possibly TRBD1 on 5 matching bases. The CDR3 extends over 14 amino acids. Germline V gene data show CDR1 as GTSNPN and CDR2 as SVGIG (reference sequence). V shed 0 bases and J shed 8 bases, with 14 bases lying between them. The CDR3 sequence is CAWSVGQGVDTIYF. As DNA, the CDR3 is TGTGCCTGGAGTGTCGGGCAGGGTGTGGACACCATATATTTT.

The chain uses TRBV6-5 and TRBJ1-1; 8 bases line up with TRBD1. Germline-derived CDR1 and CDR2 are MNHEY and SVGAGI. The CDR3 sequence is 13 residues long. V was pared by 8 bases and J by 1 base, with 3 bases of the junction left unmatched. Here the CDR3 reads CASAGTGNTEAFF. The DNA for the CDR3 is TGTGCCAGCGCCGGGACAGGGAACACTGAAGCTTTCTTT.

The chain uses TRBV6-4 and TRBJ2-5; no clear D gene. Trimming took 7 bases from V and 5 from J, leaving 11 bases between them. This CDR3 contains 12 residues. Germline V gene data show CDR1 as MRHNA and CDR2 as SNTAGT. The CDR3 DNA sequence: TGTGCCAGCACCGCGTGGTGGGAGACCCAGTACTTC. This sequence encodes CASTAWWETQYF.

This chain joins TRBV9 and TRBJ2-1; 7 bases are a match to TRBD2. V shed 1 base and J 7 bases; nucleotides not matched to a gene: 5. The germline CDR1 and CDR2 sequences are SGDLS and YYNGEE. There are 14 residues in the CDR3. CDR3: CASSVRGSRNEQFF. DNA for the CDR3: TGTGCCAGCAGCGTACGCGGGAGCAGGAATGAGCAGTTCTTC.